One and the same sample provided the 18 T cell receptor beta chains below, sequenced in a study of read filtering for tumor transcriptome and immune sequencing. From roughly 400 ng of RNA, a library with molecular barcoded alpha/delta and beta/gamma adaptors was made. TCRdb used MiXCR to reprocess the reads, holding one entry per CDR3 protein. The table shows about 90,000 distinct CDR3 sequences, with 10% to 15% occurring only once. The material sequenced was a population of CD138-negative cells sorted from bone marrow. These receptors all stem from a donor at least 40 years old with multiple myeloma.

The chain uses TRBV28 and TRBJ2-3; D not resolved. The V gene lost 5 bases and the J gene lost 2 bases, with 11 bases spanning the gap. Germline V CDR1 and CDR2: MDHEN, SYDVKM. The CDR3 sequence is 14 residues long. The CDR3 is CASSRSRATDTQYF. The CDR3 DNA reads TGTGCCAGCAGTCGAAGTCGTGCCACAGATACGCAGTATTTT.

In this sample, this clonotype turned up many times. This chain joins TRBV24-1 and TRBJ2-7; no clear D gene. Looked up from germline, CDR1 is KGHDR and CDR2 is SFDVKD. The CDR3 is made up of 12 amino acids. The ends were cut back, 0 bases at V and 5 bases at J, with 4 bases in the middle. CDR3 residues: CATSDLRDEQYF. DNA for the CDR3: TGTGCCACCAGTGATTTGCGCGACGAGCAGTACTTC.

This clonotype was seen many times. The rearrangement joins TRBV5-1 to TRBJ2-1, with 7 positions matching TRBD2. The CDR3 contains 16 residues. Germline CDR1 reads SGHRS; CDR2 reads YFSETQ. V was clipped by 0 bases and J by 4 bases; unmatched bases: 7. The CDR3 sequence: CASSLALLAEYNEQFF. In DNA, the CDR3 is TGCGCCAGCAGCTTGGCTCTTCTAGCGGAATACAATGAGCAGTTCTTC.

This clonotype was counted many times. This chain connects TRBV25-1 to TRBJ1-2; no firm D call. Trimming left V 3 bases short and J 4 bases short, with 15 bases between. The CDR3 runs to 15 residues. Germline CDR1 MGHDK, CDR2 SYGVNS. The CDR3 sequence: CASSERDHEGYGYTF. In DNA form, the CDR3 reads TGTGCCAGCAGTGAGCGAGATCATGAGGGCTATGGCTACACCTTC.

This clonotype was seen repeatedly, ten times or more. This rearrangement joins TRBV10-3 to TRBJ2-5; the D call may be TRBD1 or TRBD2 (5 bases each). CDR3 size: 13 residues. Germline V CDR1 and CDR2: ENHRY, SYGVKD. V was pared by 3 bases and J by 5 bases, with 10 bases between. The CDR3 bases are TGTGCCATCAGTGATGTTGAGGGGGAGACCCAGTACTTC. The encoded protein is CAISDVEGETQYF.

This clonotype was recorded at least ten times. The rearrangement links TRBV20-1 to TRBJ1-6; D gene ambiguous. The V end was cut by 0 bases, the J end by 7 bases, with 7 bases between. The CDR3 is 13 amino acids. Germline V lookup: CDR1 DFQATT, CDR2 SNEGSKA (reference sequence). The chain's CDR3 is CSARDGGNSPLHF. The CDR3 nucleotides read TGCAGTGCTAGAGATGGCGGGAATTCACCCCTCCACTTT.

The chain uses TRBV6-5 and TRBJ1-1; D is unclear. V was clipped by 2 bases and J by 1 base, with 8 bases between them. CDR1 MNHEY and CDR2 SVGAGI come from the germline V gene. The CDR3 runs to 14 residues. The CDR3 sequence is CASSYKWGNTEAFF. CDR3 in DNA: TGTGCCAGCAGTTACAAATGGGGGAACACTGAAGCTTTCTTT.

The table lists this clonotype with many counts. V usage is TRBV20-1 and J usage is TRBJ2-7; possibly TRBD2 for D (5 bases). V shed 0 bases and J shed 3 bases, with 15 bases lying between them. Germline V gives CDR1 DFQATT, CDR2 SNEGSKA (reference sequence). This CDR3 is 15 amino acids long. The CDR3: CSARDSGSTNYEQYF. CDR3 bases: TGCAGTGCTAGAGATTCGGGGTCTACTAACTACGAGCAGTACTTC.

This clonotype occurred many times. The V gene is TRBV3-1, the J gene TRBJ2-6; TRBD1 might be the D (5 bases). The CDR3 has 16 residues. Between the trimmed V and J ends, which lost 4 bases and 0 bases, there was a span of 10 bases. CDR1 LGHDT and CDR2 YNNKEL come from the germline V gene (reference sequence). CDR3 sequence reads: CASSRGHFSGANVLTF. The DNA for the CDR3 is TGTGCCAGCAGCCGTGGACACTTCTCTGGGGCCAACGTCCTGACTTTC.

Remarks on this clonotype: Since a much larger clone is just one base distant, this may be a read error. The CDR3 is CASSLGLAECTDTQYF. The CDR3 nucleotides read TGCGCCAGCAGCTTGGGACTAGCGGAATGCACAGATACGCAGTATTTT. The V and J genes are TRBV5-1 and TRBJ2-3, with TRBD2 matching 9 bases. Per germline, CDR1 SGHRS and CDR2 YFSETQ. Losses at the gene ends were 0 bases for V and 1 base for J; bases not matched to a gene: 3. CDR3 length equals 16 residues. Full variable domain (remainder filled in from reference TRBV5-1 and TRBJ2-3): KAGVTQTPRYLIKTRGQQVTLSCSPISGHRSVSWYQQTPGQGLQFLFEYFSETQRNKGNFPGRFSGRQFSNSRSEMNVSTLELGDSALYLCASSLGLAECTDTQYFGPGTRLTVL.

This clonotype was counted ten times or more. This rearrangement joins TRBV5-1 to TRBJ2-1, with 9 bases aligning to TRBD1. CDR1 and CDR2 from the germline V gene are SGHRS and YFSETQ. The CDR3 covers 15 residues. Trimming removed 1 base from V and 6 bases from J; junction bases left unmatched: 5. CDR3 protein: CASSLRDRGSNEQFF. In nucleotides, the CDR3 is TGCGCCAGCAGCTTGCGAGACAGGGGGTCCAATGAGCAGTTCTTC. Complete variable domain (other parts from reference TRBV5-1 and TRBJ2-1): KAGVTQTPRYLIKTRGQQVTLSCSPISGHRSVSWYQQTPGQGLQFLFEYFSETQRNKGNFPGRFSGRQFSNSRSEMNVSTLELGDSALYLCASSLRDRGSNEQFFGPGTRLTVL.

This clonotype was counted ten times or more. The chain links TRBV18 to TRBJ2-7; a possible D gene is TRBD1 (7 bases). V was shortened by 5 bases and J by 0 bases, with 11 bases between the two germline ends. The germline CDR1 and CDR2 sequences are KGHSH and LQKENI. The CDR3 runs to 14 residues. In DNA form, the CDR3 reads TGTGCCAGCTCAGCGGGGACAGACTCCTACGAGCAGTACTTC. This codes for CASSAGTDSYEQYF.

Comments on this clonotype: This CDR3 fails to terminate in the conserved phenylalanine or tryptophan, so it likely reflects a read error. The chain links TRBV25-1 to TRBJ2-1, with 8 nucleotides matching TRBD2. Germline loops: CDR1 MGHDK, CDR2 SYGVNS. With V trimmed by 11 bases and J by 12 bases, 12 bases remained unmatched. This CDR3 comprises 12 residues. CDR3 bases: TGTGCCGCCGATACTAGCGGAGGTCGGCAGTTCTGC. It specifies CAADTSGGRQFC.

Only a few counts were recorded for this clonotype. The CDR3 spells CSATPGTAASYEQYF. For the CDR3, the DNA is TGCAGTGCTACCCCCGGGACAGCGGCCTCCTACGAGCAGTACTTC. The genes are TRBV20-1 and TRBJ2-7; 7 positions match TRBD1. Unmatched junction bases numbered 9, after V lost 4 bases and J lost 0 bases. Germline V CDR1 and CDR2: DFQATT, SNEGSKA (reference sequence). The CDR3 has 15 amino acids.

The V call is TRBV20-1, the J call TRBJ2-7; D might be TRBD2 (6 bases). The germline CDR1 and CDR2 sequences are DFQATT and SNEGSKA (reference sequence). The ends were cut back, 0 bases at V and 4 bases at J, with 13 bases in the middle. CDR3 size: 14 residues. The CDR3 bases are TGCAGTGCTAGAGATACAAATAGCGGATACGAGCAGTACTTC. This gives the protein CSARDTNSGYEQYF.

Note on this clonotype: This could be a read error, since a much larger clone is one nucleotide away. V and J are TRBV7-3 and TRBJ2-3; 7 nucleotides match TRBD1. Germline V lookup: CDR1 SGHTA, CDR2 FQGTGA. This CDR3 is built from 14 residues. DNA for the CDR3: TGTGCCAGCAGCTCCACAGGGGTCACAGTTACGCAGTATTTT. It codes for CASSSTGVTVTQYF.

This clonotype occurred many times. The chain is built from TRBV4-2 and TRBJ1-5, with D tentatively TRBD1 (6 bases). The CDR3 is 15 amino acids. Germline CDR1 and CDR2: LGHNA and YNFKEQ. Trimming cost V 0 bases and J 5 bases, with 11 bases left between them. The CDR3 loop reads CASSQDQDSYQPQHF. The CDR3 bases are TGTGCCAGCAGCCAAGATCAGGACAGTTATCAGCCCCAGCATTTT.

Many counts were recorded for this clonotype. The chain has TRBV19 and TRBJ2-6; D call uncertain. Looked up from germline, CDR1 is LNHDA and CDR2 is SQIVND (reference sequence). With 7 bases removed from V and 4 bases from J, the gap between germline ends came to 8 bases. CDR3 size: 13 residues. This CDR3 is CASMRRGANVLTF. The CDR3 region has the DNA TGTGCCAGTATGAGAAGGGGGGCCAACGTCCTGACTTTC.